These 28 T cell receptor beta chains came from one sample sequenced in a study of T cell clones after liver transplantation. Clones were sequenced by immunoSEQ multiplex PCR, and TCRdb holds only the in-frame ones, with some missing. Altogether 72,000 or so clones are present, roughly 85% being singletons, with the ten largest covering 2.5% to 3%. The sample here was CD4+ T cells from blood, taken at the 22-month timepoint. The receptors here all came from a human patient who received a liver transplant. The graft donor may have contributed some T cells.

The gene calls are TRBV28 and TRBJ1-5; D remains ambiguous. The CDR3 totals 16 residues. From germline, CDR1 is MDHEN and CDR2 SYDVKM. Trimming left V 4 bases short and J 6 bases short, with 19 bases between. DNA for the CDR3: TGTGCCAGCAGTTCTCGAGACGCCCAACGGGGTCAGCCCCAGCATTTT. Residues: CASSSRDAQRGQPQHF.

The chain carries TRBV7-9 and TRBJ2-7; maybe TRBD1 (6 bases). The V end was cut by 3 bases, the J end by 3 bases, with 15 bases between. CDR3 length: 15 amino acids. Germline values: CDR1 SEHNR, CDR2 FQNEAQ (reference sequence). CDR3 region: CASSFSSLGGYEQYF. The CDR3 coding sequence is TGTGCCAGCAGCTTTTCGAGCCTAGGGGGCTACGAGCAGTACTTC.

V and J are TRBV27 and TRBJ1-2; TRBD1 agrees at 9 bases. The germline V gene has CDR1 MNHEY and CDR2 SMNVEV (reference sequence). V lost 1 base and J lost 8; bases outside the gene matches: 5. This CDR3 region has 14 residues. The CDR3, as DNA: TGTGCCAGCAGTTTATTGGGGACAGGGAAAGGCTACACCTTC. Translating gives CASSLLGTGKGYTF.

The rearrangement links TRBV5-5 to TRBJ1-6, with D possibly TRBD1 on 5 matching bases. Germline CDR1 and CDR2: SGHKS and YYEKEE (reference sequence). This CDR3 is 12 amino acids long. Trimming pared 4 bases from V and 9 bases from J, leaving 8 bases between. CDR3 sequence: CASSRRGSPLHF. The CDR3 DNA follows: TGTGCCAGCAGCCGGAGGGGTTCACCCCTCCACTTT.

This clone showed up just once. This sample also contains other DNA sequences that code for the same CDR3. V and J are TRBV19 and TRBJ2-7; tentative D call: TRBD2 (5 bases). The CDR3 consists of 15 residues. The V end was cut by 0 bases, the J end by 0 bases, with 9 bases between. Germline values: CDR1 LNHDA, CDR2 SQIVND (reference sequence). The DNA for the CDR3 is TGTGCCAGTAGTATAGAATCGGGAAGCTCCTACGAGCAGTACTTC. Translated, it gives CASSIESGSSYEQYF. Filled out from reference TRBV19 and TRBJ2-7, the complete variable domain reads DGGITQSPKYLFRKEGQNVTLSCEQNLNHDAMYWYRQDPGQGLRLIYYSQIVNDFQKGDIAEGYSVSREKKESFPLTVTSAQKNPTAFYLCASSIESGSSYEQYFGPGTRLTVT.

The rearrangement joins TRBV5-1 to TRBJ2-2; unclear D gene. This CDR3 is 13 amino acids long. Trimming removed 0 bases at V and 4 bases at J, with 4 bases between. Germline loops: CDR1 SGHRS, CDR2 YFSETQ. CDR3 loop: CASSLVITGELFF. As DNA, the CDR3 is TGCGCCAGCAGCTTGGTAATCACCGGGGAGCTGTTTTTT.

This rearrangement joins TRBV11-3 to TRBJ2-1; the D gene is possibly TRBD2 (6 bases). CDR3 size: 16 residues. From germline, CDR1 is SGHNT and CDR2 YENEEA. The V gene lost 1 base and the J gene lost 7 bases, with 17 bases spanning the gap. The CDR3 DNA reads TGTGCCAGCAGCTTAGGGGAGACTACCGCGGGAAATGAGCAGTTCTTC. Its translation is CASSLGETTAGNEQFF.

This chain links TRBV6-5 with TRBJ1-1, with D perhaps TRBD1 (5 bases). The CDR3 is 14 amino acids. Per the germline V gene, CDR1 is MNHEY and CDR2 is SVGAGI. The V end lost 4 bases, the J end lost 1 base, and 10 bases lay between the germline ends. CDR3 coding DNA: TGTGCCAGCAGTTCCCGGGGGAGGAACACTGAAGCTTTCTTT. Protein sequence: CASSSRGRNTEAFF.

The rearrangement links TRBV28 to TRBJ1-4, with 9 bases lining up with TRBD1. The germline V gene has CDR1 MDHEN and CDR2 SYDVKM. The CDR3 is 16 residues long. J was trimmed by 7 bases and V by 2 bases; bases with no gene match: 8. The CDR3, as DNA: TGTGCCAGCAGTTTAGTGGGACAGGGATATAGTGAAAAACTGTTTTTT. Protein: CASSLVGQGYSEKLFF.

The rearrangement joins TRBV27 to TRBJ1-6; unclear D gene. This CDR3 region has 14 residues. Germline loops: CDR1 MNHEY, CDR2 SMNVEV (reference sequence). V was trimmed by 5 bases and J by 1 base, leaving 6 bases between them. CDR3 DNA sequence: TGTGCCAGCAGTGGGCTTTCCTATAATTCACCCCTCCACTTT. Translating gives CASSGLSYNSPLHF.

This clone was counted between two and nine times. The gene calls are TRBV4-2 and TRBJ1-1; D is unclear. The ends were cut back, 4 bases at V and 1 base at J, with 10 bases in the middle. CDR3 length equals 14 residues. Germline CDR1 and CDR2: LGHNA and YNFKEQ. This CDR3 is CASSLPEANTEAFF. CDR3 coding DNA: TGTGCCAGCAGCCTACCGGAGGCGAACACTGAAGCTTTCTTT.

This clone was observed a few times. The chain has TRBV5-1 and TRBJ2-5, with D hard to call. This CDR3 spans 14 amino acids. Trimming removed 3 bases at V and 5 bases at J, with 14 bases between. Germline CDR1 is SGHRS and CDR2 is YFSETQ. In nucleotides, the CDR3 is TGCGCCAGCAGCTCCAGGACCGGGTTTGAGACCCAGTACTTC. Translating gives CASSSRTGFETQYF.

This clone occurred a few times. The gene calls are TRBV5-6 and TRBJ2-2; D remains unclear. This CDR3 has 15 residues. CDR1 SGHDT and CDR2 YYEEEE come from the germline V gene. Trimming took 2 bases from V and 0 from J, leaving 8 bases between them. CDR3 protein: CASSFGFANTGELFF. The CDR3 DNA is TGTGCCAGCAGCTTTGGTTTTGCGAACACCGGGGAGCTGTTTTTT.

V and J are TRBV27 and TRBJ1-2; 7 bases line up with TRBD1. Looked up from germline, CDR1 is MNHEY and CDR2 is SMNVEV (reference sequence). With V trimmed by 2 bases and J by 5 bases, 8 bases remained unmatched. The CDR3 has 15 amino acids. CDR3 loop: CASSLGGAGGYGYTF. The CDR3 DNA follows: TGTGCCAGCAGTTTAGGGGGGGCAGGGGGGTATGGCTACACCTTC.

The CDR3 DNA sequence: TGTGCCAGCAGCTCCGGGACCGGGACAGGGGGCGACACCGGGGAGCTGTTTTTT. Its protein product is CASSSGTGTGGDTGELFF. The chain has TRBV7-2 and TRBJ2-2; 12 positions agree with TRBD1. The CDR3 runs to 18 residues. Germline CDR1 and CDR2: SGHTA and FQGNSA. The V segment lost 4 bases and the J segment 3 bases; nucleotides outside the gene matches: 9.

J is TRBJ2-2 and V is TRBV5-5; perhaps TRBD2 as D (5 bases). CDR3 size: 16 residues. The V end was cut by 4 bases, the J end by 6 bases, with 19 bases between. Germline assignment: CDR1 SGHKS and CDR2 YYEKEE (reference sequence). CDR3: CASSREWGVEAGELFF. For the CDR3, the DNA is TGTGCCAGCAGCCGAGAGTGGGGAGTGGAAGCCGGGGAGCTGTTTTTT.

This chain links TRBV19 with TRBJ1-1; the D gene is possibly TRBD1 (5 bases). The CDR3 spans 13 residues. V was clipped by 3 bases and J by 3 bases, with 8 bases between them. The germline gives CDR1 LNHDA, CDR2 SQIVND (reference sequence). CDR3 residues: CASSIKGYTEAFF. In DNA form, the CDR3 reads TGTGCCAGTAGTATCAAGGGGTACACTGAAGCTTTCTTT.

V is TRBV4-3 and J is TRBJ2-3; the match to TRBD2 covers 9 bases. There are 18 residues in the CDR3. Trimming cost V 1 base and J 3 bases; bases outside gene matches: 11. Germline loops: CDR1 LGHNA, CDR2 YSLEER. The CDR3 DNA sequence: TGCGCCAGCAGCCAAGCCTCGTCAACGGCGGGAGGGACAGATACGCAGTATTTT. Amino acids: CASSQASSTAGGTDTQYF.

The V gene is TRBV5-6, the J gene TRBJ1-3; unclear D gene. The ends were cut back, 5 bases at V and 0 bases at J, with 6 bases in the middle. Germline-derived CDR1 and CDR2 are SGHDT and YYEEEE. The length of the CDR3 is 13 residues. The chain's CDR3 is CASSKSSGNTIYF. As DNA, the CDR3 is TGTGCCAGCAGTAAGAGCTCTGGAAACACCATATATTTT.

This clone was seen a single time. The chain joins TRBV5-8 to TRBJ2-3; 8 positions match TRBD2. Germline V gene lookup returns CDR1 SGHTS and CDR2 YDEGEE. This CDR3 is built from 15 residues. Trimming at V came to 3 bases and at J to 7 bases, leaving 10 bases not matched to a gene. The CDR3 nucleotides are TGTGCCAGCAGCTCCGGACTAGCTCGAGTTAATACGCAGTATTTT. Its protein is CASSSGLARVNTQYF.

The chain combines TRBV6-6 with TRBJ2-7; TRBD2 is a possible D gene (5 bases). CDR3 size: 12 residues. V was cut by 5 bases and J by 4 bases, with 9 bases left in between. Germline V gene data show CDR1 as MNHNY and CDR2 as SVGAGI (reference sequence). CDR3 region: CASSRGKYEQYF. CDR3 sequence (DNA): TGTGCCAGCAGTCGGGGAAAATACGAGCAGTACTTC.

To note about this clone: The sample contains more than one DNA sequence encoding this CDR3. The chain carries TRBV7-2 and TRBJ2-7; TRBD1 aligns across 7 bases. The CDR3 is 12 amino acids. J lost 4 bases, V lost 5 bases, and 2 bases had no gene match. The germline V gene has CDR1 SGHTA and CDR2 FQGNSA. CDR3 sequence: CASSPTGYEQYF. CDR3 nucleotide sequence: TGTGCCAGCAGCCCGACAGGGTACGAGCAGTACTTC.

The rearrangement links TRBV7-2 to TRBJ1-2; TRBD1 might be the D (5 bases). The CDR3 extends over 16 amino acids. Germline V gene data show CDR1 as SGHTA and CDR2 as FQGNSA. V was pared by 1 base and J by 2 bases, with 14 bases between. The CDR3 here is CASSLGLGAGNYGYTF. CDR3 DNA: TGTGCCAGCAGCTTAGGTTTAGGGGCAGGGAACTATGGCTACACCTTC.

The V and J genes are TRBV10-3 and TRBJ1-3; no definite D call. V lost 5 bases to trimming and J lost 2 bases, with 13 bases between them. The germline V gene encodes CDR1 ENHRY and CDR2 SYGVKD. The CDR3 spans 15 residues. CDR3 amino acids: CAISRTSATGNTIYF. The CDR3 DNA sequence: TGTGCCATCAGTAGGACGTCGGCGACTGGAAACACCATATATTTT.

The rearrangement uses TRBV5-1 and TRBJ2-2; a possible D gene is TRBD1 (6 bases). The CDR3 consists of 14 residues. V lost 9 bases and J lost 0, with 12 bases in between. Germline V gene sequence: CDR1 SGHRS, CDR2 YFSETQ. CDR3 region: CATRTDTNTGELFF. DNA of the CDR3: TGCGCCACCCGGACAGATACGAACACCGGGGAGCTGTTTTTT. The full variable domain, rest sourced from reference TRBV5-1 and TRBJ2-2, is KAGVTQTPRYLIKTRGQQVTLSCSPISGHRSVSWYQQTPGQGLQFLFEYFSETQRNKGNFPGRFSGRQFSNSRSEMNVSTLELGDSALYLCATRTDTNTGELFFGEGSRLTVL.

CDR3 sequence reads: CASSQEFAGRGARNEQFF. DNA for the CDR3: TGCGCCAGCAGCCAAGAATTCGCTGGGCGGGGGGCCCGCAATGAGCAGTTCTTC. The genes are TRBV4-3 and TRBJ2-1; 8 bases agree with TRBD2. CDR3 length equals 18 residues. The germline gives CDR1 LGHNA, CDR2 YSLEER. The J segment lost 6 bases and the V segment lost 0 bases, leaving 13 bases of the junction unmatched.

This clone was observed a handful of times. This chain joins TRBV5-6 and TRBJ2-5, with D perhaps matching TRBD2 (7 bases). CDR1 SGHDT and CDR2 YYEEEE come from the germline V gene. Trimming left V 0 bases short and J 3 bases short, with 12 bases between. The CDR3 sequence is 15 residues long. The CDR3, as DNA: TGTGCCAGCAGCTTGGTTCGGGGGGCGAAAGAGACCCAGTACTTC. It specifies CASSLVRGAKETQYF.

This chain connects TRBV5-6 to TRBJ1-2; 8 bases are a match to TRBD1. V lost 5 bases, J lost 4 bases, and 7 bases stayed unmatched. The CDR3 runs 14 residues. Germline V gene data show CDR1 as SGHDT and CDR2 as YYEEEE. The chain's CDR3 is CASRIRGRIYGYTF. The DNA of the CDR3 is TGTGCCAGCAGGATCAGGGGGCGGATCTATGGCTACACCTTC. Based on the CDR3 plus reference TRBV5-6 and TRBJ1-2, the full variable domain is DAGVTQSPTHLIKTRGQQVTLRCSPKSGHDTVSWYQQALGQGPQFIFQYYEEEERQRGNFPDRFSGHQFPNYSSELNVNALLLGDSALYLCASRIRGRIYGYTFGSGTRLTVV.